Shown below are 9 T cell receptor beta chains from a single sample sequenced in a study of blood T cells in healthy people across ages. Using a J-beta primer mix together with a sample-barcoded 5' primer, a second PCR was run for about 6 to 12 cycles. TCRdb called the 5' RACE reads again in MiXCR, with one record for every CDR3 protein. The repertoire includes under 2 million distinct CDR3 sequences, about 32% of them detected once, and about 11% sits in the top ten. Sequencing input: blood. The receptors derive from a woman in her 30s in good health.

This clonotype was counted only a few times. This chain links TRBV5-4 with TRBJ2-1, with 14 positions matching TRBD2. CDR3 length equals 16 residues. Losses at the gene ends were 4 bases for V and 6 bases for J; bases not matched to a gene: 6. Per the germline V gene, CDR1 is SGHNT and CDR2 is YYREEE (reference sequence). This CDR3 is CASSLGGTSGGNEQFF. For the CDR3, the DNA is TGTGCCAGCAGCCTCGGGGGGACTAGCGGGGGCAATGAGCAGTTCTTC.

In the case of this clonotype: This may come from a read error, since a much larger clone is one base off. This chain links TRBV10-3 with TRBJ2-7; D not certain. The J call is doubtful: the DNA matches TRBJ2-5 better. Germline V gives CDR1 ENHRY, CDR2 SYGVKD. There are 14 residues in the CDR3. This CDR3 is CTIGETQRQETQYF. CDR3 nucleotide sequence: TGTACCATCGGCGAGACCCAGAGGCAAGAGACCCAGTACTTC.

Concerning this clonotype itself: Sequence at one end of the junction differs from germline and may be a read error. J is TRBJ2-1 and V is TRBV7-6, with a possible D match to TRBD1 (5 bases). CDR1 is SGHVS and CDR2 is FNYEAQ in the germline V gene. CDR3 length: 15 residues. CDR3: CANSFTETAYNEQFF. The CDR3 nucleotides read TGTGCCAACAGCTTTACCGAGACAGCCTACAATGAGCAGTTCTTT.

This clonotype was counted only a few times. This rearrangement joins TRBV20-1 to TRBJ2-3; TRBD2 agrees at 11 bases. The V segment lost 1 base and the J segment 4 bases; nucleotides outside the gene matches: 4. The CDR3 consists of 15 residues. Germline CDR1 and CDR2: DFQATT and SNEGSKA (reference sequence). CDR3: CSARVAGGWADTQYF. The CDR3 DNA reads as TGCAGTGCTAGAGTAGCGGGAGGGTGGGCAGATACGCAGTATTTT.

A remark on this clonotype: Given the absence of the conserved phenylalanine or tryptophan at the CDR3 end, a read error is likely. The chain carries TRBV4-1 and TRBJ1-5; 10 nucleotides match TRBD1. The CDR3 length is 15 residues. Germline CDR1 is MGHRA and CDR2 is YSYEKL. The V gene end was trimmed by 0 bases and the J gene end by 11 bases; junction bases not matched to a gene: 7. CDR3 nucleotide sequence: TGCGCCAGCAGCCAAGATAGGACAGGGGGAAGGGCCCAGCATTTG. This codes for CASSQDRTGGRAQHL.

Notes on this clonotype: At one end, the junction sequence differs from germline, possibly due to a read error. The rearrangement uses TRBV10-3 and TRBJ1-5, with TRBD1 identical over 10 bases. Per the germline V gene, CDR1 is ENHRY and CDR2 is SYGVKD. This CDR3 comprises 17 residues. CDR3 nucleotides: TGTGCCAGTTCCGTGACAGGGGGCGGGGGGGGCAATCAGCTCCAGCATTTT. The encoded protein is CASSVTGGGGGNQLQHF.

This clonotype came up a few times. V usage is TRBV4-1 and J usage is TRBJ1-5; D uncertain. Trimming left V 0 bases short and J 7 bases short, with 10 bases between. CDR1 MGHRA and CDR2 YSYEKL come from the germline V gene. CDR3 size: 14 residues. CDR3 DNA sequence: TGCGCCAGCAGCCAAGAAGCCAGGAGACAGCCCCAGCATTTT. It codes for CASSQEARRQPQHF.

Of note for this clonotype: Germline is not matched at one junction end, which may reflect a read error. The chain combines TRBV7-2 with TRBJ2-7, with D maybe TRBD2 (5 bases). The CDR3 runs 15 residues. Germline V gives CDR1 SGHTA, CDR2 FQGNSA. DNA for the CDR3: TGTGCCGGCAGGACCGGGTTGGCTAGCCCCTACGAGCAGTACTTC. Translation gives CAGRTGLASPYEQYF.

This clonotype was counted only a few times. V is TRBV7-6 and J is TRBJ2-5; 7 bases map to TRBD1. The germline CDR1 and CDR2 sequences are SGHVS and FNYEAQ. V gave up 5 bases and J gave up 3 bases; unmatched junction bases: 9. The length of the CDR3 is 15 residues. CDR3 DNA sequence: TGTGCCAGCAGCCGGCGACAGGGCTGGGAAGAGACCCAGTACTTC. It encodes CASSRRQGWEETQYF.